This T cell receptor beta chain comes out of a study of blood T cell repertoires in COVID-19 (dated by TCRdb to about 2020). About the study as a whole: The collaborator samples originated in the United States, Italy and Spain and spanned the acute and convalescent phases of COVID-19. The prospective study material was composed of cDNA or gDNA derived from T cells, B-cell-depleted T cells, or PBMCs. The dataset comprised deeply sampled blood TCRbeta repertoires from subjects exposed to, actively infected with, or recovered from COVID-19. A freely available public database, intended as a resource for researchers studying the immune response to SARS-CoV-2, is where the repertoires were released. Samples came from the ongoing ImmuneRACE study (first 160 participants) plus 1,254 subjects from 6 global collaborators. A de-identified subject ID, COVID-19 status, age in years and sex were almost always included in the sample metadata. HLA class I and class II types, where available, came from metadata supplied by the sample provider rather than from assay-based typing.

What the authors observed across the whole study: Clinical and demographic metadata were provided uncurated, with the amount varying by source and participant.

TCRbeta CDR3 regions were amplified from genomic DNA using the immunoSEQ Assay, a bias-controlled multiplex PCR. As for the original processing: The number of nucleated cells in each sample was estimated from the amplification of reference gene primers within the assay. To quantify the absolute abundance of each unique TCRbeta CDR3 rearrangement, sequence reads were collapsed and filtered. Productive Simpson clonality was computed per sample as the square root of Simpson's diversity index over productive rearrangements. TCRdb obtained this table from immuneACCESS and retained in-frame rearrangements with V and J assigned. These tables miss some clones; where compared with another copy, unresolved V genes account for less than half of the shortfall, and the remainder is unexplained. V and J calls and clone size are given by that table; D and trimming were obtained from the DNA. The sample has fewer than 200,000 clones on record, roughly 86% of them singletons. The top ten clones comprise just under 2.5% of the sample.

Comment on this clone: It lacks a known antigen. No qualities accompany the bases; no much larger clone lies one base away.

Whole blood was collected in K2EDTA tubes by collaborating institutions according to the institutions' own protocols. For TCRbeta analysis, collaborators shipped samples in one of three forms: frozen whole blood, isolated PBMCs, or DNA extracted from either of those sample types. The germline V gene supplies CDR1 MNHNS and CDR2 SASEGT. Its CDR3 holds 15 amino acids, cysteine through phenylalanine. The kept DNA is CDR3 alone, 45 bases in frame from the first base. A distance of 11 bases separates the germline ends of V and J, which lose 3 bases and 2 bases respectively. Sequencing was performed on peripheral blood. Recombination linked TRBV6-1 to TRBJ1-5; D gene: possibly TRBD1, on 6 matching bases. The source of this sequence is a man between 40 and 49 years old with active or convalescent COVID-19. The nucleotides read TGTGCCAGCAGTGAGGTCAGGGGAGGCAATCAGCCCCAGCATTTT. The resulting protein is CASSEVRGGNQPQHF.